One sample yielded the 25 T cell receptor beta chains listed below, sequenced in a study of breast tumors, draining lymph nodes, adjacent tissues. TCRdb re-called the multiplex PCR reads with MiXCR, one entry per CDR3 protein. The sample has 200,000 to 250,000 distinct CDR3 sequences, around 35% seen once. Axillary draining lymph nodes of breast cancer patients supplied the node samples. The specimen was axillary lymph node tissue. These receptors came from a female donor with breast cancer. Some clones in this sample may be carry-over from other donors' samples.

V and J are TRBV7-3 and TRBJ1-3; D may be TRBD1 (6 bases). This CDR3 contains 15 residues. Trimming stripped 2 bases from V and 2 bases from J, with 10 bases between. Germline V gene lookup returns CDR1 SGHTA and CDR2 FQGTGA. The CDR3 loop reads CASSLLGAPGNTIYF. CDR3 sequence (DNA): TGTGCCAGCAGCTTATTGGGGGCCCCTGGAAACACCATATATTTT.

As for this clonotype: This may come from a read error, since a much larger clone is one base off. J is TRBJ2-3 and V is TRBV6-1; TRBD1 might be the D (6 bases). TRBJ1-5 matches the DNA end more closely, so the J call is doubtful. The length of the CDR3 is 14 residues. Per germline, CDR1 MNHNS and CDR2 SASEGT. In nucleotides, the CDR3 is TGTGCCAGCAGTCCCACAACAGGGAAGGATACGCAGCATTTT. Protein product: CASSPTTGKDTQHF.

This clonotype was recorded at least ten times. The V call is TRBV30, the J call TRBJ1-4, with D perhaps TRBD1 (6 bases). This CDR3 has 13 residues. Per the germline V gene, CDR1 is GTSNPN and CDR2 is SVGIG (reference sequence). The V and J ends lost 3 bases and 5 bases respectively, with 10 bases between them. The CDR3 loop reads CAWRGQQNEKLFF. CDR3 coding DNA: TGTGCCTGGAGAGGACAGCAGAATGAAAAACTGTTTTTT.

The CDR3 reads CASSPTTGGKAEAFF. The CDR3 DNA reads TGTGCCAGTAGCCCAACTACAGGGGGGAAAGCTGAAGCTTTCTTT. This chain links TRBV19 with TRBJ1-1; 8 bases fit TRBD1. The CDR3 covers 15 residues. V lost 6 bases to trimming and J lost 6 bases; unmatched junction nucleotides: 12. Per germline, CDR1 LNHDA and CDR2 SQIVND (reference sequence).

In its sample, this clonotype was seen a few times. This sequence may be a read error, since a much larger clone differs from it by one base. This chain joins TRBV12-3 or TRBV12-4 and TRBJ1-2; D unclear. There are 15 residues in the CDR3. CDR3 coding DNA: TGTGCCAGCAGTTTAGGCGGGTTGGATAACTATGGCTACCCCTTC. Its protein is CASSLGGLDNYGYPF.

The rearrangement links TRBV7-3 to TRBJ2-7; D is perhaps TRBD1 or TRBD2 (5 bases each). Germline loops: CDR1 SGHTA, CDR2 FQGTGA. V was pared by 6 bases and J by 7 bases, with 16 bases between. The CDR3 is 13 amino acids. CDR3 sequence reads: CASSWDLVGEQYF. Written as DNA, the CDR3 is TGTGCCAGCAGTTGGGACCTGGTGGGGGAGCAGTACTTC.

In regard to this clonotype: A read error is possible here, since a much larger clone lies one base away. This sequence joins TRBV11-3 and TRBJ2-2; possibly TRBD1 for D (6 bases). This CDR3 spans 16 amino acids. CDR1 and CDR2 (germline): SGHNT, YENEEA. Trimming stripped 1 base from V and 3 bases from J, with 12 bases between. The DNA for the CDR3 is TGTGCCAGCAGCTTAGTTGGACAGAGACACACCGGGGAGCTGTTTTTT. Residues: CASSLVGQRHTGELFF.

Concerning this clonotype: A much larger clonotype is one base distant, so this may be a read error. The chain links TRBV19 to TRBJ2-1, with D possibly TRBD1 on 8 matching bases. There are 16 residues in the CDR3. Germline V gene lookup returns CDR1 LNHDA and CDR2 SQIVND (reference sequence). V lost 4 bases and J 8 bases, leaving 21 bases between the germline ends. The CDR3 DNA reads TGTGCCAGTAGTACAAACAGGGGGGGTATTTGGGATGAGCAGTTCTTC. It specifies CASSTNRGGIWDEQFF.

This clonotype occurred many times. The V call is TRBV19, the J call TRBJ2-1; D is possibly TRBD1 or TRBD2 (5 bases each). This CDR3 has 13 residues. V was cut by 1 base and J by 7 bases, with 8 bases left in between. Germline loops: CDR1 LNHDA, CDR2 SQIVND (reference sequence). CDR3 protein: CASSIVWGNEQFF. The CDR3 region has the DNA TGTGCCAGTAGTATAGTGTGGGGGAATGAGCAGTTCTTC.

CDR3 amino acids: CASSQVPGGRETQYF. DNA for the CDR3: TGTGCCAGCAGTCAGGTGCCAGGGGGCCGAGAGACCCAGTACTTC. The chain carries TRBV6-6 and TRBJ2-5; TRBD1 agrees at 8 bases. Unmatched junction bases numbered 9, after V lost 5 bases and J lost 4 bases. Germline V gene sequence: CDR1 MNHNY, CDR2 SVGAGI (reference sequence). The CDR3 has 15 amino acids.

In its sample, this clonotype was seen many times. The rearrangement uses TRBV5-1 and TRBJ1-4, with 9 bases lining up with TRBD1. CDR1 is SGHRS, CDR2 YFSETQ, per germline. The CDR3 loop spans 13 amino acids. Unmatched junction bases numbered 2, after V lost 4 bases and J lost 7 bases. The CDR3 loop reads CASSDRGSEKLFF. The CDR3 region has the DNA TGCGCCAGCAGCGACAGGGGGAGTGAAAAACTGTTTTTT.

The V and J genes are TRBV20-1 and TRBJ1-6; weak D call: TRBD1 (5 bases). V was cut by 5 bases and J by 0 bases, with 17 bases left in between. Germline lookup yields CDR1 DFQATT and CDR2 SNEGSKA (reference sequence). CDR3 length: 17 amino acids. CDR3 nucleotide sequence: TGCAGTGCTGAAAAGACAGTCGGTACCTCCTATAATTCACCCCTCCACTTT. Translated, it gives CSAEKTVGTSYNSPLHF.

This chain uses TRBV2 with TRBJ2-2; 10 nucleotides match TRBD2. There are 15 residues in the CDR3. CDR1 SNHLY and CDR2 FYNNEI come from the germline V gene. The V and J ends lost 5 bases and 5 bases, in that order; junction bases with no gene match: 5. CDR3 sequence reads: CASSRLAGVTGELFF. For the CDR3, the DNA is TGTGCCAGCAGTCGTCTAGCGGGGGTGACCGGGGAGCTGTTTTTT.

This clonotype was seen only a few times. This chain connects TRBV28 to TRBJ1-4; maybe TRBD1 (5 bases). CDR3 size: 14 residues. The V and J ends lost 3 bases and 8 bases respectively, with 13 bases between them. Germline CDR1 and CDR2: MDHEN and SYDVKM. CDR3 DNA: TGTGCCAGCAGTTTTCGGGGGTTGGACGAAAAACTGTTTTTT. It codes for CASSFRGLDEKLFF.

At least ten counts were recorded for this clonotype. This chain uses TRBV13 with TRBJ2-2; D is unresolved. Trimming removed 5 bases from V and 1 base from J, with 5 bases in between. Germline-derived CDR1 and CDR2 are PRHDT and FYEKMQ (reference sequence). The CDR3 contains 13 residues. The CDR3 region is CASSEQNTGELFF. The CDR3 region has the DNA TGTGCCAGCAGCGAGCAGAACACCGGGGAGCTGTTTTTT. The full variable domain, with the rest looked up from reference TRBV13 and TRBJ2-2, is AAGVIQSPRHLIKEKRETATLKCYPIPRHDTVYWYQQGPGQDPQFLISFYEKMQSDKGSIPDRFSAQQFSDYHSELNMSSLELGDSALYFCASSEQNTGELFFGEGSRLTVL.

In its sample, this clonotype was seen once. The gene calls are TRBV20-1 and TRBJ1-5; D unclear. V gave up 0 bases and J gave up 6 bases, with 21 bases separating them. The length of the CDR3 is 17 residues. Germline values: CDR1 DFQATT, CDR2 SNEGSKA (reference sequence). The CDR3 sequence: CSAREGLAGGAGQPQHF. In nucleotides, the CDR3 is TGCAGTGCTAGAGAAGGGCTAGCGGGAGGCGCCGGTCAGCCCCAGCATTTT.

This clonotype was counted ten times or more. The V call is TRBV5-1, the J call TRBJ2-7; 14 bases align to TRBD2. Germline loops: CDR1 SGHRS, CDR2 YFSETQ. The CDR3 is made up of 18 amino acids. Trimming at V came to 4 bases and at J to 2 bases, leaving 11 bases not matched to a gene. The CDR3 DNA reads TGCGCCAGCAGCACCAGAGATTGGACTAGCGGGAGGACCTACGAGCAGTACTTC. This translates into CASSTRDWTSGRTYEQYF.

The sample holds many counts of this clonotype. The chain couples TRBV7-6 to TRBJ2-3; D possibly corresponds to TRBD2 (6 bases). The CDR3 totals 13 residues. V lost 5 bases and J 1 base, leaving 7 bases between the germline ends. The V gene's germline CDR1 is SGHVS and CDR2 FNYEAQ. The CDR3 DNA reads as TGTGCCAGCAGCCCGGGGGGCACAGATACGCAGTATTTT. Protein: CASSPGGTDTQYF. Full variable domain (rest looked up from reference TRBV7-6 and TRBJ2-3): GAGVSQSPRYKVTKRGQDVALRCDPISGHVSLYWYRQALGQGPEFLTYFNYEAQQDKSGLPNDRFSAERPEGSISTLTIQRTEQRDSAMYRCASSPGGTDTQYFGPGTRLTVL.

In the case of this clonotype: Just one base apart from a much larger clone, this may be a read error. Here the CDR3 omits its conserved ending phenylalanine or tryptophan, so a read error is the likely source. The V call is TRBV10-3, the J call TRBJ2-5; 12 bases align to TRBD2. Germline trimming cut 3 bases from V and 4 bases from J; bases unmatched to any gene: 3. There are 15 residues in the CDR3. Germline assignment: CDR1 ENHRY and CDR2 SYGVKD. This CDR3 reads CAISDTTSGRETQYL. The CDR3 DNA is TGTGCCATCAGTGATACGACTAGCGGGAGAGAGACCCAGTACCTC.

Regarding this clonotype: A clone one base away is much larger, so this may be a read error. V is TRBV12-3 or TRBV12-4 and J is TRBJ1-5; a weak D match, TRBD1 (6 bases). The CDR3 covers 16 residues. V was cut by 4 bases and J by 2 bases, with 15 bases left in between. CDR3 residues: CASSSSRGWGNQPQHF. The CDR3 bases are TGTGCCAGCAGTTCCAGCAGGGGCTGGGGCAATCAGCCCCAGCATTTT.

This clonotype was recorded once. V gene TRBV10-2 combines with J gene TRBJ1-2, with a possible D match to TRBD1 (6 bases). The CDR3 length is 14 residues. Germline V lookup: CDR1 WSHSY, CDR2 SAAADI. In DNA, the CDR3 is TGCAGCGTGGACGACAGGCGACTTAACTATGGCTACACCTTC. Translation: CSVDDRRLNYGYTF.

This clonotype was seen at least ten times. V usage is TRBV6-4 and J usage is TRBJ1-5; 8 positions agree with TRBD1. CDR1 is MRHNA, CDR2 SNTAGT, per germline. J gave up 9 bases and V 6 bases, and 7 bases lay outside the gene matches. This CDR3 contains 13 residues. CDR3 coding DNA: TGTGCCAGCAGCCTACAGGGGGATGGGCCCCAGCATTTT. Translating it yields CASSLQGDGPQHF.

With respect to this clonotype: No DNA is shown, since the ends of the CDR3 on it are uncertain; the CDR3 is the one TCRdb lists. The rearrangement uses TRBV7-2 and TRBJ1-2. CDR1 is SGHTA and CDR2 is FQGNSA in the germline V gene. The CDR3 numbers 17 amino acids, ends counted. This chain's CDR3 is CASSFYICSAETNGYTF.

Many counts were recorded for this clonotype. The chain links TRBV24-1 to TRBJ2-5, with D possibly being TRBD2 (6 bases). Deletions cut 4 bases from V and 1 base from J, with 12 bases between. The CDR3 totals 15 residues. Germline values: CDR1 KGHDR, CDR2 SFDVKD. CDR3 sequence: CATSDYGSFQETQYF. The CDR3 nucleotides are TGTGCCACCAGTGACTACGGGAGTTTCCAAGAGACCCAGTACTTC.

This clonotype was recorded at least ten times. This CDR3 reads CASSPGALDNSPLHF. The CDR3 nucleotides are TGTGCCAGCTCACCGGGGGCGCTGGATAATTCACCCCTCCACTTT. The chain couples TRBV18 to TRBJ1-6; D may be TRBD1 (6 bases). V lost 3 bases to trimming and J lost 5 bases, with 11 bases between them. The germline V gene encodes CDR1 KGHSH and CDR2 LQKENI. The CDR3 is 15 residues long. Complete variable domain (other parts from reference TRBV18 and TRBJ1-6): NAGVMQNPRHLVRRRGQEARLRCSPMKGHSHVYWYRQLPEEGLKFMVYLQKENIIDESGMPKERFSAEFPKEGPSILRIQQVVRGDSAAYFCASSPGALDNSPLHFGNGTRLTVT.